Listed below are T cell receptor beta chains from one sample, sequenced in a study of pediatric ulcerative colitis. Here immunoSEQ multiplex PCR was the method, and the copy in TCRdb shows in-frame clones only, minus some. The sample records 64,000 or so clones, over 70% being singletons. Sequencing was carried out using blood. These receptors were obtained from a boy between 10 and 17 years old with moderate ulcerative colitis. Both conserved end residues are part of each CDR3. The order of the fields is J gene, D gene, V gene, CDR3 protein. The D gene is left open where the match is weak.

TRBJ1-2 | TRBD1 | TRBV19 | CASTADRGVDRSRGYTF
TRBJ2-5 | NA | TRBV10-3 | CAISPAFQGKPQETQYF
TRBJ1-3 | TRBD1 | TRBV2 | CASRGDRGGNTIYF
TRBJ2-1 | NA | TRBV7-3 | CASSLSGRNEQFF
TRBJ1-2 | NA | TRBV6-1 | CASSVRQTGGYGYTF
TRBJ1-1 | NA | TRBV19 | CASSIRGLEAFF
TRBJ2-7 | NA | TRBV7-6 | CASSGGLKAYEQYF
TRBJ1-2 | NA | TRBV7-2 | CASSTGWGYGYTF
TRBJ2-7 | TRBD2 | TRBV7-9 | CASSLKLAGWDEQYF
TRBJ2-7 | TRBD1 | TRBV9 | CASSVAGQGYEQYF
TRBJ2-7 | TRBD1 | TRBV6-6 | CASSPTGALYEQYF
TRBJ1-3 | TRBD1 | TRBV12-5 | CASRIPTGSGNTIYF
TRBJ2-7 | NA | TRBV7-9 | CASSFEGSSSYEQYF
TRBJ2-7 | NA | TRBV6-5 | CASRPNPAGSYEQYF
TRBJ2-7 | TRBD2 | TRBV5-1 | CASRRAGADEQYF
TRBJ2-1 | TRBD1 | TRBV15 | CATGTGLSYNEQFF
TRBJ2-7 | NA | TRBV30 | CAWSSSSFVEQYF
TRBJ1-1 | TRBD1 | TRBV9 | CASSVGRGRGKTEAFF
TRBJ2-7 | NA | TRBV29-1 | CSVRRQFNEQYF
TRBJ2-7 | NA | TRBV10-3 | CAISVDPARSYEQYF
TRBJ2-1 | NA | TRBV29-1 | CSVESTYNEQFF
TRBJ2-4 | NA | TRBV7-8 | CASSLVVGGASKNIQYF
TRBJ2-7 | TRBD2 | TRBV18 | CASSMELAGAVEDF
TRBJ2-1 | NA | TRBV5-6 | CASSLELSYNEQFF
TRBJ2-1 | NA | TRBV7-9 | CASSSPGEAYNEQFF
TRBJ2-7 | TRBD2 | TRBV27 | CASSLGGLAERPYEQYF
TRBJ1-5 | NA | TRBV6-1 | CASSERRLGGGSSSNQPQHF
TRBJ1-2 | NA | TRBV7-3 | CASSPYIVSYGYTF
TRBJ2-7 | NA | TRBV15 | CATSRDVGGLPYEQYF
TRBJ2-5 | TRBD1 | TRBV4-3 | CASSQVGTGQETQYF
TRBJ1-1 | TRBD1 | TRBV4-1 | CASSHDSGRGQGNTEAFF
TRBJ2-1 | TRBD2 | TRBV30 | CAWRNPSGISDEQFF
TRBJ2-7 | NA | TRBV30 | CAWSLPNSYEQYF
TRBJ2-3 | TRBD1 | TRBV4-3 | CASSQETGRADTQYF
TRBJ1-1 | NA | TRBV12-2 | CASRLARGCTEAFF
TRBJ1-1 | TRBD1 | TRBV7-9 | CASSLSLRQGITEAFF
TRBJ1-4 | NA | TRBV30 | CAWSGVLLNEKLFF
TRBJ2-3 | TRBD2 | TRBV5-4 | CASSLNAGVNTDTQYF
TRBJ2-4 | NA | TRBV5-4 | CASSPRRAKNIQYF
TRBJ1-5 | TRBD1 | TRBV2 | CASSEGLGGGVLKHQPQHF
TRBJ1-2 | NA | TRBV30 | CAWSGAQGYGYTF
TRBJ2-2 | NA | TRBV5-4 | CASSLVGETGELFF